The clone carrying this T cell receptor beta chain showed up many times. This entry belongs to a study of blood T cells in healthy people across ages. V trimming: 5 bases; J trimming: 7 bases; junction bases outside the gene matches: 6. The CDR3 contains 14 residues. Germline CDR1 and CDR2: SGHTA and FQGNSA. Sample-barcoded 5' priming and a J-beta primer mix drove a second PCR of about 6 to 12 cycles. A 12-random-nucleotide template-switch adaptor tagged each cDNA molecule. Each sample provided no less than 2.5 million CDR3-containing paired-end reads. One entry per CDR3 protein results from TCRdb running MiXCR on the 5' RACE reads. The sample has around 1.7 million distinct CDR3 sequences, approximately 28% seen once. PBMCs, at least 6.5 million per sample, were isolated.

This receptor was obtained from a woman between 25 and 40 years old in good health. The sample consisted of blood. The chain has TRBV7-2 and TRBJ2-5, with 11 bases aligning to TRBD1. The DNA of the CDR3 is TGTGCCAGCAGCAGGGACAGGGGGTCAGGGACCCAGTACTTC. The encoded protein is CASSRDRGSGTQYF.